The 9 T cell receptor beta chains below all came from one sample that was sequenced in a study of regulatory T cells in long-lasting Graves disease. Indicated time point: newly diagnosed GD, antithyroid drugs for less than 3 months. With RNA extracted from PBMCs as input, the TCR library was made. Combining iRepertoire HTBI primers with Arm-PCR of CDR3 regions, the authors built TCR beta libraries. TCRdb independently ran MiXCR on the multiplex PCR reads; one entry per CDR3 protein. The table has about 220,000 distinct CDR3 sequences, approximately 18% seen once. The same sample was also studied in work on T cells in Graves' hyperthyroidism and ophthalmopathy.

The sample consisted of peripheral blood mononuclear cells (PBMCs), taken at new diagnosis, from a patient treated with antithyroid drugs. The source of these receptors is a woman aged 30 to 39 with Graves disease.

This clonotype was observed many times. The chain has TRBV29-1 and TRBJ2-7, with D possibly being TRBD1 (6 bases). From germline, CDR1 is SQVTM and CDR2 ANQGSEA. Trimming removed 6 bases at V and 3 bases at J, with 12 bases between. There are 12 residues in the CDR3. CDR3 nucleotides: TGCAGCGTCCGTAGGACAGACTACGAGCAGTACTTC. Translation: CSVRRTDYEQYF.

This clonotype was recorded at least ten times. The V and J genes are TRBV20-1 and TRBJ1-1, with 7 bases fitting TRBD1. Germline V gene lookup returns CDR1 DFQATT and CDR2 SNEGSKA (reference sequence). The CDR3 totals 14 residues. V dropped 3 bases and J dropped 4; count of bases not matched to a gene: 8. The CDR3 is CSASPPTGATEAFF. The CDR3, as DNA: TGCAGTGCTAGTCCGCCAACAGGGGCCACTGAAGCTTTCTTT.

This clonotype appeared a few times. The rearrangement uses TRBV28 and TRBJ2-3; the D gene is possibly TRBD2 (6 bases). V lost 3 bases to trimming and J lost 1 base, with 23 bases between them. The CDR3 length is 19 residues. CDR1 is MDHEN, CDR2 SYDVKM, per germline. Here the CDR3 DNA reads TGTGCCAGCAGTTTTATAACCGGGACTGGCGGGATGGGCACAGATACGCAGTATTTT. Residues: CASSFITGTGGMGTDTQYF.

The sample holds many counts of this clonotype. The chain couples TRBV3-1 to TRBJ2-5; D unresolved. The length of the CDR3 is 12 residues. The V end was cut by 0 bases, the J end by 5 bases, with 4 bases between. The germline V gene has CDR1 LGHDT and CDR2 YNNKEL (reference sequence). The CDR3 DNA is TGTGCCAGCAGCCAAGATTTGGAGACCCAGTACTTC. It codes for CASSQDLETQYF.

This clonotype has at least ten counts. The chain employs TRBV9 and TRBJ2-1, with 8 bases matching TRBD2. This CDR3 region has 16 residues. Germline CDR1 reads SGDLS; CDR2 reads YYNGEE. V lost 5 bases and J lost 4; bases outside the gene matches: 11. Here the CDR3 reads CASSPPGGPSYNEQFF. In nucleotides, the CDR3 is TGTGCCAGCAGTCCCCCGGGAGGGCCAAGTTACAATGAGCAGTTCTTC. Variable domain in full (rest from reference TRBV9 and TRBJ2-1): DSGVTQTPKHLITATGQRVTLRCSPRSGDLSVYWYQQSLDQGLQFLIQYYNGEERAKGNILERFSAQQFPDLHSELNLSSLELGDSALYFCASSPPGGPSYNEQFFGPGTRLTVL.

This chain uses TRBV19 with TRBJ2-5, with TRBD1 identical over 10 bases. The CDR3 length is 15 residues. Losses at the gene ends were 8 bases for V and 3 bases for J; bases not matched to a gene: 9. Per germline, CDR1 LNHDA and CDR2 SQIVND (reference sequence). CDR3 region: CASSKRDRGKETQYF. The CDR3 coding sequence is TGTGCCAGTTCCAAACGGGACAGGGGTAAAGAGACCCAGTACTTC.

This clonotype was picked up one time. This chain links TRBV20-1 with TRBJ2-4; D is possibly TRBD1 (5 bases). This CDR3 contains 16 residues. V dropped 2 bases and J dropped 9 bases, with 23 bases sitting between them. Germline V lookup: CDR1 DFQATT, CDR2 SNEGSKA (reference sequence). CDR3 DNA: TGCAGTGCTAGACATGTAGGGATGGACAAAAACATCATTCAGTACTTC. Encoded protein: CSARHVGMDKNIIQYF.

The V gene is TRBV6-2 or TRBV6-3, the J gene TRBJ2-1; 16 nucleotides align to TRBD2. The CDR3 consists of 19 residues. Germline values: CDR1 MNHEY, CDR2 SVGEGT. The V and J ends lost 1 base and 9 bases, in that order; junction bases with no gene match: 12. The CDR3 nucleotides are TGTGCCAGCAGTTACTTGGGGACTAGCGGGGGGGTCGACGGCGGTGAGCAGTTCTTC. Translating gives CASSYLGTSGGVDGGEQFF.

This chain connects TRBV20-1 to TRBJ1-4, with D unclear. In germline, CDR1 is DFQATT, CDR2 SNEGSKA (reference sequence). V shed 6 bases and J shed 8 bases, with 16 bases lying between them. This CDR3 is 13 amino acids long. In nucleotides, the CDR3 is TGCAGTGCATCTTCAGGTGTGGGAGAAAAACTGTTTTTT. As protein: CSASSGVGEKLFF.